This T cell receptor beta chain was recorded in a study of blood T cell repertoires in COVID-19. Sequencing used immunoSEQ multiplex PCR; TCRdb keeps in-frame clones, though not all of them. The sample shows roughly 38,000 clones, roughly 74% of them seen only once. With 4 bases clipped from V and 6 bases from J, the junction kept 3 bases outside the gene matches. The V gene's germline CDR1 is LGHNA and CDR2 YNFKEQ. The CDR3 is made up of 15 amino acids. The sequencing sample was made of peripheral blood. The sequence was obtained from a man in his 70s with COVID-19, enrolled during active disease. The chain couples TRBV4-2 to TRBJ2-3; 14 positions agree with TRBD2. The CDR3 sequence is CASSPGLAGGDTQYF. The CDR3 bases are TGTGCCAGCAGCCCAGGACTAGCGGGGGGTGATACGCAGTATTTT.